Each of the 4 T cell receptor beta chains below was sequenced from the same sample in a study of blood T cells in healthy people across ages. Primers used in a second PCR of roughly 6 to 11 cycles were a sample-barcoded 5' primer and a J-beta primer mix. TCRdb passed the 5' RACE reads through MiXCR, listing each CDR3 protein once. The data contain 750,000 to 950,000 distinct CDR3 sequences, roughly 50% of them singletons. The sequenced material came from blood. These receptors all come from a man older than 75 in good health.

CDR3 nucleotides: TGTGCCATCAGTGTGGCCGGGGTAGAGACCCAGTACTTC. Its translation is CAISVAGVETQYF. V usage is TRBV10-3 and J usage is TRBJ2-4; possible D gene TRBD2, 5 bases. The J call could be wrong; TRBJ2-5 is a better fit for the DNA end. The CDR3 is made up of 13 amino acids. Germline CDR1 is ENHRY and CDR2 is SYGVKD.

This sequence joins TRBV12-3 or TRBV12-4 and TRBJ2-4; tentatively, D is TRBD1 (5 bases). The CDR3 length is 15 residues. Trimming pared 2 bases from V and 3 bases from J, leaving 11 bases between. The CDR3 region has the DNA TGTGCCAGCAGTTTACCAGGGTTGGACAAAAACATTCAGTACTTC. This codes for CASSLPGLDKNIQYF.

The chain employs TRBV11-2 and TRBJ1-4, with 9 bases fitting TRBD1. The CDR3 totals 16 residues. Unmatched junction bases numbered 7, after V lost 4 bases and J lost 4 bases. Germline assignment: CDR1 SGHAT and CDR2 FQNNGV. CDR3 nucleotides: TGTGCCAGCAGCTCACTATCGGGACAGGGTAATGAAAAACTGTTTTTT. It is translated as CASSSLSGQGNEKLFF.

V is TRBV11-2 and J is TRBJ2-7; TRBD2 might be the D (5 bases). V was shortened by 2 bases and J by 0 bases, with 11 bases between the two germline ends. This CDR3 has 15 residues. Germline CDR1 reads SGHAT; CDR2 reads FQNNGV. CDR3 nucleotide sequence: TGTGCCAGCAGCTTACCTGGCGGGCTCTCCTACGAGCAGTACTTC. The encoded protein is CASSLPGGLSYEQYF.